This TCR beta chain came from a study of T cells in Graves' hyperthyroidism and ophthalmopathy (dated by TCRdb to between 2018 and 2021). With respect to the entire study: Peripheral blood was sampled at the time of initial diagnosis, prior to any treatment. The 90 to 100 discovery patients were randomly divided into training and test sets at a 7:3 ratio. To identify distinguishing TCR V-J signatures, a discovery cohort of about a hundred patients was used, comprising approximately 40 with Graves' ophthalmopathy and under 60 with stable Graves' hyperthyroidism. After blood sampling, hyperthyroidism patients were treated with methimazole at a starting dose of 30 mg daily, and ophthalmopathy patients were treated with high-dose intravenous methylprednisolone. The study also compared thyroid tissue and blood T-cell repertoires from five or six Graves' hyperthyroidism patients. The paper reports TCR Vbeta CDR3 sequencing of some 140 peripheral blood samples: some 41 ophthalmopathy, under 80 hyperthyroidism and around 17 progressor patients. Prospective prediction of ophthalmopathy was tested in an independent validation cohort consisting of some 20 hyperthyroidism patients and over 15 patients who later progressed to ophthalmopathy.

Findings and caveats that apply to the study as a whole: No statistical method was used to fix the sample size in advance, and group allocation was not hidden from the investigators. Most expanded thyroid clonotypes (frequency above 0.001) were also detected in blood, suggesting blood repertoires may reflect thyroid immune responses. In validation, the model predicted progression to ophthalmopathy a median of 6.5 months before onset, with 70% to 71% sensitivity and roughly 79% specificity. Ophthalmopathy was separated from stable hyperthyroidism by a 13 V-J signature model, with about 88% sensitivity and about 81% specificity obtained in cross-validation and 80%/75% obtained in testing.

As to this clonotype: Its antigen is unknown. A much larger clonotype is one base distant, so this may be a read error.

The trim is 6 bases for V and 2 bases for J, with a gap of 11 bases between the germline ends. For CDR1 and CDR2, the germline V gene (reference sequence) lists SEHNR and FQNEAQ. The CDR3 starts with the cysteine, ends with the phenylalanine, and has 13 residues. CDR3 DNA is the only sequence kept; it has 39 bases, read in frame from the first base. Amplification of TCR beta CDR3 regions was carried out from RNA transcripts. For the first round of RT-PCR on the TCR CDR3, the HTBI primer set was used together with the Qiagen OneStep RT-PCR kit. Libraries were constructed in a second round of multiplex PCR, after which size selection and purification were performed. Sequencing of the libraries was done on an Illumina HiSeq2000 using paired-end 100 bp reads. From the authors' description of their analysis: SOAPnuke was used to process the raw data, removing reads that contained adapters or uncalled bases, had a mean Phred below 15, or lacked an exact match to the constant primer or identifier. High-quality paired reads were merged using COPE v1.2.5, and each unique nucleotide sequence was defined as a clonotype. MiTCR v1.1 was used to align clonotypes to the IMGT TRBV, TRBD and TRBJ reference segments. The analysis was restricted to V-J combinations with a frequency above 0.0001, which together covered about 99% of the repertoires. The TCS score was defined as F50 (clonal expansion) divided by E x V (chaos), with BLOSUM62-based TCRdist calculated between CDR3 peptides within each V-J. Welch's t-statistics and random forest reduced roughly 540 V-J features to roughly 13, which were used in a naive Bayes classifier (R e1071). TCRdb reran the public reads through fastp at Q25 and MiXCR, keeping productive beta chains. Entries that share a CDR3 protein sequence are merged under the most common genes and DNA. TCRdb's processing, not the authors' own work, is the source of the V and J calls. For this sample there are about 380,000 distinct CDR3 sequences; about 15% appear just once. The ten biggest clones cover approximately 9.9% of the sample.

Graves' hyperthyroidism was defined as stable when no progression to ophthalmopathy occurred over 18 months of follow-up. Hyperthyroidism patients were aged 18 to 65 years and newly diagnosed, with disease duration of less than 2 months. Exclusion was applied to patients with uncontrolled infections, other autoimmune diseases, pregnancy or lactation. Diagnoses relied on clinical symptoms, serum thyroxine and TRAb, thyroid ultrasound and orbital computed tomography. PBMCs were separated from roughly 10 ml of fresh peripheral blood using Ficoll-Paque density gradient centrifugation. Total RNA was extracted using Trizol reagent, and RNA quality was assessed on an Agilent 2100 Bioanalyzer.

The sequence links TRBV7-9 to TRBJ2-7, with the identity of the D gene unclear. The clonotype originates from a woman between 55 and 75 years old with Graves' hyperthyroidism. Sequencing was done on a sample of blood. The nucleotides read TGTGCCAGCAGACCCGACCGCCCCTACGAGCAGTACTTC. Translated, it reads CASRPDRPYEQYF.